One sample yielded the 21 T cell receptor beta chains listed below, sequenced in a study of blood T cell repertoires in COVID-19. Here immunoSEQ multiplex PCR was the method, and the copy in TCRdb shows in-frame clones only, minus some. The table includes about 69,000 clones, 79% detected once. Sequencing input: peripheral blood. The receptors come from a human donor in a cohort sampled during active COVID-19.

This chain uses TRBV10-3 with TRBJ2-7, with unresolved D. The CDR3 runs 13 residues. Looked up from germline, CDR1 is ENHRY and CDR2 is SYGVKD. V lost 6 bases, J lost 2 bases, and 11 bases lay in between. The CDR3 nucleotides read TGTGCCATCAGAAGTTCAGCGACCTACGAGCAGTACTTC. Protein sequence: CAIRSSATYEQYF.

The chain's CDR3 is CASSSTGNTEAFF. CDR3 nucleotides: TGTGCCAGCAGTTCGACAGGGAACACTGAAGCTTTCTTT. The chain carries TRBV6-6 and TRBJ1-1, with D perhaps TRBD1 (6 bases). Germline values: CDR1 MNHNY, CDR2 SVGAGI (reference sequence). V lost 4 bases, J lost 1 base, and 7 bases lay in between. The CDR3 has 13 residues.

This clone was detected ten times or more. This sequence joins TRBV7-9 and TRBJ2-7; TRBD1 might be the D (6 bases). The CDR3 is 14 residues long. The ends were cut back, 3 bases at V and 0 bases at J, with 9 bases in the middle. Germline V gene data show CDR1 as SEHNR and CDR2 as FQNEAQ (reference sequence). The CDR3 loop is CASSLGALSYEQYF. Written as DNA, the CDR3 is TGTGCCAGCAGCTTGGGGGCCCTCTCCTACGAGCAGTACTTC.

The table lists this clone with a few counts. The chain couples TRBV28 to TRBJ1-2; possibly TRBD1 for D (5 bases). This CDR3 contains 14 residues. The V end lost 8 bases, the J end lost 5 bases, and 18 bases lay between the germline ends. CDR1 MDHEN and CDR2 SYDVKM come from the germline V gene. CDR3 residues: CASQGGHGWYGYTF. The CDR3 coding sequence is TGTGCCAGCCAAGGTGGACACGGGTGGTATGGCTACACCTTC.

The V and J genes are TRBV11-2 and TRBJ2-7; D is possibly TRBD1 (6 bases). This CDR3 is 15 amino acids long. Trimming removed 1 base from V and 2 bases from J, with 12 bases in between. CDR1 and CDR2 (germline): SGHAT, FQNNGV. CDR3 protein: CASSLAMDSTYEQYF. CDR3 nucleotide sequence: TGTGCCAGCAGCTTAGCGATGGACAGTACCTACGAGCAGTACTTC.

This clone showed up just a few times. The V call is TRBV2, the J call TRBJ1-1; weak D call: TRBD1 (6 bases). Trimming took off 3 bases at V and 0 bases at J, with 11 bases between the two ends. CDR1 and CDR2 (germline): SNHLY, FYNNEI. The CDR3 contains 15 residues. The CDR3 spells CASSDRGAMNTEAFF. The DNA for the CDR3 is TGTGCCAGCAGTGACAGGGGCGCTATGAACACTGAAGCTTTCTTT.

The CDR3 region is CASIPGQISQPQHF. CDR3 DNA sequence: TGTGCCAGCATCCCGGGACAGATATCTCAGCCCCAGCATTTT. The V gene is TRBV28, the J gene TRBJ1-5, with 7 bases aligning to TRBD1. The CDR3 totals 14 residues. V trimming: 7 bases; J trimming: 6 bases; junction bases outside the gene matches: 9. Germline V lookup: CDR1 MDHEN, CDR2 SYDVKM.

The rearrangement uses TRBV5-1 and TRBJ2-7, with TRBD1 matching over 7 bases. The V gene's germline CDR1 is SGHRS and CDR2 YFSETQ. V lost 0 bases to trimming and J lost 2 bases; unmatched junction nucleotides: 5. CDR3 length equals 15 residues. Written as DNA, the CDR3 is TGCGCCAGCAGCTTGGGACAGGGAAAAGCCTACGAGCAGTACTTC. The encoded protein is CASSLGQGKAYEQYF. The variable domain in full, with the rest retrieved from reference TRBV5-1 and TRBJ2-7, is KAGVTQTPRYLIKTRGQQVTLSCSPISGHRSVSWYQQTPGQGLQFLFEYFSETQRNKGNFPGRFSGRQFSNSRSEMNVSTLELGDSALYLCASSLGQGKAYEQYFGPGTRLTVT.

This clone was found once. The V and J genes are TRBV19 and TRBJ2-1, with 13 nucleotides matching TRBD2. Germline CDR1 is LNHDA and CDR2 is SQIVND (reference sequence). The CDR3 loop spans 17 amino acids. V gave up 1 base and J gave up 7 bases; unmatched junction bases: 7. CDR3: CASSIGSGTSGNNEQFF. Written as DNA, the CDR3 is TGTGCCAGTAGTATAGGCTCGGGGACTAGCGGGAATAATGAGCAGTTCTTC.

About this clone itself: A read error may account for a junction end that differs from germline. The chain links TRBV10-3 to TRBJ2-7, with 9 bases fitting TRBD2. Germline V gene data show CDR1 as ENHRY and CDR2 as SYGVKD. CDR3 length: 15 residues. This chain's CDR3 is CASSGSSGSWSFRGF. The DNA for the CDR3 is TGTGCCTCCTCGGGGAGTAGCGGGAGTTGGTCCTTCAGGGGCTTC.

J is TRBJ1-4 and V is TRBV6-5, with a possible D match to TRBD1 (6 bases). With 6 bases removed from V and 1 base from J, the gap between germline ends came to 12 bases. This CDR3 is 15 amino acids long. Germline loops: CDR1 MNHEY, CDR2 SVGAGI. The CDR3 region is CASSSIGGTNEKLFF. For the CDR3, the DNA is TGTGCCAGCAGCTCGATAGGGGGAACTAATGAAAAACTGTTTTTT.

The chain recombines TRBV19 with TRBJ1-1, with 7 bases fitting TRBD1. The CDR3 sequence is 16 residues long. Germline V gene lookup returns CDR1 LNHDA and CDR2 SQIVND (reference sequence). Germline trimming cut 1 base from V and 1 base from J; bases unmatched to any gene: 6. The CDR3 coding sequence is TGTGCCAGTAGTATAGGGTCGACAGGGCGGAACACTGAAGCTTTCTTT. Its translation is CASSIGSTGRNTEAFF.

This clone has only one observation. The chain employs TRBV24-1 and TRBJ2-3, with 11 positions matching TRBD1. Unmatched junction bases numbered 5, after V lost 6 bases and J lost 4 bases. CDR1 is KGHDR and CDR2 is SFDVKD in the germline V gene. The CDR3 length is 15 residues. CDR3 nucleotides: TGTGCCACCAGTAGGGGGACAGGGGGTCCAGATACGCAGTATTTT. Protein: CATSRGTGGPDTQYF.

The chain carries TRBV3-1 (or the pseudogene TRBV3-2) and TRBJ1-4; 7 bases agree with TRBD1. Germline assignment: CDR1 LGHDT and CDR2 YNNKEL (reference sequence). This CDR3 region has 14 residues. Losses at the gene ends were 6 bases for V and 4 bases for J; bases not matched to a gene: 5. In nucleotides, the CDR3 is TGTGCCAGCAGGCAGGGACAGAATAATGAAAAACTGTTTTTT. Its translation: CASRQGQNNEKLFF.

The chain recombines TRBV7-8 with TRBJ1-1, with 7 bases lining up with TRBD1. Germline V gene data show CDR1 as SGHVS and CDR2 as FQNEAQ. V was pared by 3 bases and J by 5 bases, with 3 bases of the junction left unmatched. The CDR3 consists of 13 residues. CDR3 nucleotides: TGTGCCAGCAGCTTGACAGGGCGAACTGAAGCTTTCTTT. Translated: CASSLTGRTEAFF. Looking up the rest from reference TRBV7-8 and TRBJ1-1 gives the full variable domain: GAGVSQSPRYKVAKRGQDVALRCDPISGHVSLFWYQQALGQGPEFLTYFQNEAQLDKSGLPSDRFFAERPEGSVSTLKIQRTQQEDSAVYLCASSLTGRTEAFFGQGTRLTVV.

The V gene is TRBV5-1, the J gene TRBJ1-2; the D gene is possibly TRBD1 (6 bases). CDR1 and CDR2 (germline): SGHRS, YFSETQ. This CDR3 is built from 14 residues. V was shortened by 2 bases and J by 8 bases, with 16 bases between the two germline ends. CDR3 sequence reads: CASSLENRVGGYTF. The CDR3 nucleotides are TGCGCCAGCAGCTTAGAAAACAGGGTGGGCGGCTACACCTTC.

The V and J genes are TRBV4-1 and TRBJ2-3, with D tentatively TRBD1 (6 bases). V dropped 0 bases and J dropped 6 bases, with 16 bases sitting between them. Germline loops: CDR1 MGHRA, CDR2 YSYEKL. CDR3 length: 16 amino acids. In DNA form, the CDR3 reads TGCGCCAGCAGCCAAGAGGGGGCAGGGGCAGGGGATACGCAGTATTTT. Protein product: CASSQEGAGAGDTQYF.

This sequence joins TRBV6-1 and TRBJ2-2, with 10 bases matching TRBD2. CDR1 is MNHNS and CDR2 is SASEGT in the germline V gene. J lost 1 base, V lost 3 bases, and 5 bases had no gene match. The CDR3 totals 17 residues. CDR3 bases: TGTGCCAGCAGTGACCCCCAGCGGGGGGGGAACACCGGGGAGCTGTTTTTT. Translation: CASSDPQRGGNTGELFF.

The rearrangement uses TRBV2 and TRBJ2-3; TRBD2 matches 8 bases. CDR1 and CDR2 (germline): SNHLY, FYNNEI. The CDR3 has 15 residues. Trimming cost V 8 bases and J 2 bases; bases outside gene matches: 9. CDR3 in amino acids: CASGQLAASTDTQYF. CDR3 in DNA: TGTGCCAGCGGGCAACTAGCGGCCTCCACAGATACGCAGTATTTT.

There are a few counts of this clone. The chain carries TRBV24-1 and TRBJ1-5; no clear D gene. The V and J ends lost 8 bases and 6 bases respectively, with 13 bases between them. CDR3 length: 13 residues. In germline, CDR1 is KGHDR, CDR2 SFDVKD. The CDR3 reads CATTGGYGQPQHF. The DNA of the CDR3 is TGTGCCACCACTGGAGGGTACGGTCAGCCCCAGCATTTT.

The chain carries TRBV19 and TRBJ1-4; no definite D call. CDR1 is LNHDA and CDR2 is SQIVND in the germline V gene (reference sequence). The CDR3 loop spans 18 amino acids. V lost 6 bases, J lost 0 bases, and 20 bases lay in between. CDR3 in DNA: TGTGCCAGTAGCCCAGGTTATGGAAGATCCCCAACTAATGAAAAACTGTTTTTT. It specifies CASSPGYGRSPTNEKLFF.